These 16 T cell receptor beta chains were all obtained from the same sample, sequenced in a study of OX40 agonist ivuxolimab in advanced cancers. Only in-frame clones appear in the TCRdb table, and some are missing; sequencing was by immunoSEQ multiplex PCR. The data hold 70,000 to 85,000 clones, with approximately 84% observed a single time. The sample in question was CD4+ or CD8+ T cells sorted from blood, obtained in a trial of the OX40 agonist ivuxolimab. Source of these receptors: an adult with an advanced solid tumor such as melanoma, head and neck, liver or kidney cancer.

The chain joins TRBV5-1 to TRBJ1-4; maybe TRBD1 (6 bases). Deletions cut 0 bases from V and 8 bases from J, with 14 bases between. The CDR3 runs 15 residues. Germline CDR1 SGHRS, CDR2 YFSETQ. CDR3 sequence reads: CASSLGGRSEEKLFF. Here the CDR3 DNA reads TGCGCCAGCAGCTTGGGGGGGCGGAGTGAGGAAAAACTGTTTTTT.

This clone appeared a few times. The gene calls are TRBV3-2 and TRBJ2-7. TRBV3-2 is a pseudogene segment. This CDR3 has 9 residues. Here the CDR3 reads CAVPYEQYF. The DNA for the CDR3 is TGTGCCGTTCCCTACGAGCAGTACTTC.

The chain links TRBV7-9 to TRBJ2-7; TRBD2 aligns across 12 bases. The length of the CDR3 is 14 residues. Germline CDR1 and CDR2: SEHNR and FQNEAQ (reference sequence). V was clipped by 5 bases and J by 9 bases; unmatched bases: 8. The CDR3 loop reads CASSTSGGYLRQYF. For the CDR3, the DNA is TGTGCCAGCAGCACTAGCGGGGGGTACCTTCGGCAGTACTTC. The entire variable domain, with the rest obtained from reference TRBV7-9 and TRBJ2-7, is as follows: DTGVSQNPRHKITKRGQNVTFRCDPISEHNRLYWYRQTLGQGPEFLTYFQNEAQLEKSRLLSDRFSAERPKGSFSTLEIQRTEQGDSAMYLCASSTSGGYLRQYFGPGTRLTVT.

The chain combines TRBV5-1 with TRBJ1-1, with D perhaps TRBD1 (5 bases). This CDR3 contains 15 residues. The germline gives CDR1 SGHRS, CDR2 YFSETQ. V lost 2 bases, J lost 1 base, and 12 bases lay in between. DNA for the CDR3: TGCGCCAGCAGCTTCAGGGCGTGGAAGAACACTGAAGCTTTCTTT. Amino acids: CASSFRAWKNTEAFF.

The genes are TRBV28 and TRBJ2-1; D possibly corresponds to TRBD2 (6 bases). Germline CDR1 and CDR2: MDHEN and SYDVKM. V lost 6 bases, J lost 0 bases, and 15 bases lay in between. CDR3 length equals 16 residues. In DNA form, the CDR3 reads TGTGCCAGCAGGTTCGGGACTTCTAGCTCCTACAATGAGCAGTTCTTC. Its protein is CASRFGTSSSYNEQFF.

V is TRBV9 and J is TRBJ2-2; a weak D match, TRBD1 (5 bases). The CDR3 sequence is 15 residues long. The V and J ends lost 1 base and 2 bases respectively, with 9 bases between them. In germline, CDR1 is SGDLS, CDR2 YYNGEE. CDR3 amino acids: CASSVRGQNTGELFF. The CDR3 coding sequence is TGTGCCAGCAGCGTAAGAGGACAAAACACCGGGGAGCTGTTTTTT.

In nucleotides, the CDR3 is TGTGCCAGCACCCCGTTACAGAGGGGCGATGAGCAGTTCTTC. This sequence encodes CASTPLQRGDEQFF. The gene calls are TRBV28 and TRBJ2-1; possibly TRBD1 or TRBD2 for D (5 bases each). V was trimmed by 7 bases and J by 8 bases, leaving 18 bases between them. The CDR3 is made up of 14 amino acids. Germline V gives CDR1 MDHEN, CDR2 SYDVKM.

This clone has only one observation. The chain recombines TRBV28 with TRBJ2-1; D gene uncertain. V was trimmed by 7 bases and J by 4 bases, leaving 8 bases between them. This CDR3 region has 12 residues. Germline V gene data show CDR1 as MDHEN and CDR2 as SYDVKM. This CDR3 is CASTTVYNEQFF. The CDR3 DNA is TGTGCCAGCACTACGGTTTACAATGAGCAGTTCTTC.

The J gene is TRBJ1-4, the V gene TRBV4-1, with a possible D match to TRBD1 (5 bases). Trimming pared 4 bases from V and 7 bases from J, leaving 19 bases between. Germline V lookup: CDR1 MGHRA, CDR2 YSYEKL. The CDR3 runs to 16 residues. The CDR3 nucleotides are TGCGCCAGCAGCCCGGAGGGCCGGACACGGGGTGAAAAACTGTTTTTT. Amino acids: CASSPEGRTRGEKLFF.

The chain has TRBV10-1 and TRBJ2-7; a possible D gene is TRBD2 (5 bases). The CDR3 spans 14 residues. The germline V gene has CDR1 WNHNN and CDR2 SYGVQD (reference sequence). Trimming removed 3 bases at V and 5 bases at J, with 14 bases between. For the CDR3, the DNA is TGCGCCAGCAGTGAATTGAGGGAGCCCGACGAGCAGTACTTC. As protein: CASSELREPDEQYF.

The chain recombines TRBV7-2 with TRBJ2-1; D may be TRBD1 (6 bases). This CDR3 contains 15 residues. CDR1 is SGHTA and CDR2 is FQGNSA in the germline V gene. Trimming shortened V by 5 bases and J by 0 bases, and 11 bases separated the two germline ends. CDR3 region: CASSRDRSSYNEQFF. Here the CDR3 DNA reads TGTGCCAGCAGCAGAGACAGGAGCTCCTACAATGAGCAGTTCTTC.

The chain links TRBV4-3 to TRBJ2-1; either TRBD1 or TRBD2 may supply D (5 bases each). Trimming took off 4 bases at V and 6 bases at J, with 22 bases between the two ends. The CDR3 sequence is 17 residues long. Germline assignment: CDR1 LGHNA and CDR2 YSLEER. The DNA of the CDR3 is TGCGCCAGCAGCCGGAACATAGGGACCCACGGAGGCAATGAGCAGTTCTTC. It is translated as CASSRNIGTHGGNEQFF.

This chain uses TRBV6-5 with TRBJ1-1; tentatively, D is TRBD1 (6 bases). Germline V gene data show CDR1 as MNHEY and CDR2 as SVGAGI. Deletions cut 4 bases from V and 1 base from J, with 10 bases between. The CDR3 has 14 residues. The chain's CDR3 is CASSWGPPNTEAFF. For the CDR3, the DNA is TGTGCCAGCAGTTGGGGGCCGCCGAACACTGAAGCTTTCTTT.

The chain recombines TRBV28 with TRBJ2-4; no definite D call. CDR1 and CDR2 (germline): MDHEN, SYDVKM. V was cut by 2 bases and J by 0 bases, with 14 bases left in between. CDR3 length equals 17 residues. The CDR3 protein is CASSLRVSQLAKNIQYF. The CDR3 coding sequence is TGTGCCAGCAGTTTAAGGGTCTCACAACTAGCCAAAAACATTCAGTACTTC.

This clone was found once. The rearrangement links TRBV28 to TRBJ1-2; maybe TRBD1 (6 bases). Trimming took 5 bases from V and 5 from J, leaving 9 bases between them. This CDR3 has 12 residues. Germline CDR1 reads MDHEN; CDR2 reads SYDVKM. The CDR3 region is CASSQTGYGYTF. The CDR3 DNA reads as TGTGCCAGCAGTCAAACAGGGTATGGCTACACCTTC.

In DNA form, the CDR3 reads TGTGCCAGTAGTATAAAGGGTTCTAACTATGGCTACACCTTC. It translates to CASSIKGSNYGYTF. V usage is TRBV19 and J usage is TRBJ1-2; D not certain. Trimming stripped 2 bases from V and 0 bases from J, with 7 bases between. This CDR3 region has 14 residues. Germline CDR1 LNHDA, CDR2 SQIVND (reference sequence).